This TCR beta chain was documented in a study of response to subunit inactivated influenza vaccine (dated by TCRdb to about 2018). Background on the whole study: The study used deep quantitative T cell receptor repertoire profiling to track responses to a trivalent subunit inactivated influenza vaccine.

Library preparation was by RT-PCR. Sequencing was performed on an Illumina HiSeq 2500. TCRdb reran the public reads through fastp at Q25 and MiXCR, keeping productive beta chains. Here each entry gathers all rows of one CDR3 protein and keeps the most common genes and DNA. The sample table records a few hundred thousand distinct CDR3 sequences; around 15% of these occur just once. Of the sample, 8.5% to 14% is held by the ten largest clones. Note on this clonotype: Its antigen specificity is not known. Per-base quality was not reported, and no clone a single base away is much larger than it.

Taken from the germline V gene, the CDR1 and CDR2 loops are MNHNS and SASEGT. V drops 2 bases and J drops 0 bases, leaving 15 bases in between. The CDR3 spans 17 residues, from the cysteine through the phenylalanine. Only the CDR3 DNA stays, 51 bases, in frame from base 1. The full study reports these points: According to the authors, only a limited number of new T cells may be recruited by each seasonal influenza vaccination.

The chain uses TRBV6-1 and TRBJ2-3, with a weak D call of TRBD2 (5 bases match). The clonotype originates from a man in his fifties who received an inactivated influenza vaccine. Donor details come from another sample of the same person, matched by shared clones. Sequenced here: PBMCs from blood, sampled 11 to 12 days after vaccination. The CDR3 protein is CASSERVFGGSTDTQYF. In nucleotide form, the sequence is TGTGCCAGCAGTGAAAGGGTCTTTGGCGGGAGCACAGATACGCAGTATTTT.